The clone carrying this T cell receptor beta chain was recorded at least ten times. What it binds is unknown. This record belongs to a study of CD8 T cells in ankylosing spondylitis. Regarding the study as a whole: The authors reported significant enrichment of disease-linked clones in matched ankylosing spondylitis synovial fluid. For ankylosing spondylitis blood, a TCR beta motif of seven to nine highly homologous variants appeared characteristic.

One entry per CDR3 protein, called by TCRdb with MiXCR from the 5' RACE reads. This sample has hundreds of thousands of distinct CDR3 sequences; 20% to 30% occur once, and the top ten carry about 7%. CDR3 length equals 16 residues. V dropped 1 base and J dropped 2 bases, with 13 bases sitting between them. Per germline, CDR1 MNHNS and CDR2 SASEGT. Sequencing input: blood, either unsorted or a sorted T cell fraction (not recorded which). This clonotype was obtained from a male donor with ankylosing spondylitis or in good health (not recorded which). The J gene is TRBJ2-3, the V gene TRBV6-1; maybe TRBD2 (5 bases). CDR3 loop: CASSEVVGVPTDTQYF. The CDR3 coding sequence is TGTGCCAGCAGTGAAGTAGTGGGAGTTCCCACAGATACGCAGTATTTT.